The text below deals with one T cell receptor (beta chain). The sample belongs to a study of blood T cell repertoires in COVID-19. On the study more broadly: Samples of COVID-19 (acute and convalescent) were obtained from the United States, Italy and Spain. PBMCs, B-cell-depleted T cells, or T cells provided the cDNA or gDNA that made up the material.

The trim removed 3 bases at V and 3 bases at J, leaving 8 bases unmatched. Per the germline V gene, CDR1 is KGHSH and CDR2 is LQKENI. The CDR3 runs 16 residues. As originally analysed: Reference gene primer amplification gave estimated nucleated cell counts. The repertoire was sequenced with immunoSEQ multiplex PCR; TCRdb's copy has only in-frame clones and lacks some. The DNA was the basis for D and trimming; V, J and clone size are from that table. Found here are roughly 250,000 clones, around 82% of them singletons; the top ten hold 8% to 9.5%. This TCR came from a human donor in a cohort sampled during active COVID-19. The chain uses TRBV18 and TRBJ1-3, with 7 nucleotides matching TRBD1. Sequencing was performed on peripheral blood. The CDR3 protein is CASSPATGSVGNTIYF. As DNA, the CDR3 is TGTGCCAGCTCACCCGCGACAGGGTCGGTTGGAAACACCATATATTTT. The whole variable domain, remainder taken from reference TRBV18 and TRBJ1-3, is NAGVMQNPRHLVRRRGQEARLRCSPMKGHSHVYWYRQLPEEGLKFMVYLQKENIIDESGMPKERFSAEFPKEGPSILRIQQVVRGDSAAYFCASSPATGSVGNTIYFGEGSWLTVV.